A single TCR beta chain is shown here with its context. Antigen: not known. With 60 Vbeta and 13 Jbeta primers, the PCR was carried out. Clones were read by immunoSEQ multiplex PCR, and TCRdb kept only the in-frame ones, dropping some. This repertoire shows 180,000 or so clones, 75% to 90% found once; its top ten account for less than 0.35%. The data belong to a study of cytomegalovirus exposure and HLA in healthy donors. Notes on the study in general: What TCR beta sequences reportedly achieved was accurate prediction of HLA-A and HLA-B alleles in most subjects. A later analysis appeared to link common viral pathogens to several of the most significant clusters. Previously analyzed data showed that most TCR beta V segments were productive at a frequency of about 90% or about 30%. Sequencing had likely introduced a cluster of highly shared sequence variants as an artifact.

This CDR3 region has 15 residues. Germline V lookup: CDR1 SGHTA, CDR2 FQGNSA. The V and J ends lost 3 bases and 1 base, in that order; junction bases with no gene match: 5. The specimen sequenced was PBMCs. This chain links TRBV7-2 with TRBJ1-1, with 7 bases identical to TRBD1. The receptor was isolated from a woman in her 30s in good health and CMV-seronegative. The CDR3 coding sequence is TGTGCCAGCAGCTTTGCCGGGACAGCGAACACTGAAGCTTTCTTT. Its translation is CASSFAGTANTEAFF.